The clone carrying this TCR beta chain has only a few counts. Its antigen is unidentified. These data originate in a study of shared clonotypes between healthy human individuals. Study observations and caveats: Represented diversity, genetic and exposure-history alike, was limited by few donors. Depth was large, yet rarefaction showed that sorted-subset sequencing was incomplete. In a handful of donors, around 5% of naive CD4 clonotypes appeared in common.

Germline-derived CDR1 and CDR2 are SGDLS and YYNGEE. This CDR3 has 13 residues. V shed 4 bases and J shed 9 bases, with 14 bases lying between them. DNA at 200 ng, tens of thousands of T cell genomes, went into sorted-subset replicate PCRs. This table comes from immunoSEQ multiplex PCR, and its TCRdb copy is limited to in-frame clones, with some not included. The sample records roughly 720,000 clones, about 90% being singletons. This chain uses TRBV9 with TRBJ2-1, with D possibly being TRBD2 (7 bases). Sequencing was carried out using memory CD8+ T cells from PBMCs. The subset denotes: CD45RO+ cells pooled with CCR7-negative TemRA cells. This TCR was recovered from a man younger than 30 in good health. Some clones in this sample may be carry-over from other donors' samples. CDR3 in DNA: TGTGCCAGCAGCTCAACTGGGGGGGCTGAGCAGTTCTTC. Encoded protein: CASSSTGGAEQFF.